The 10 T cell receptor beta chains listed next were all sequenced from one sample in a study of graft-versus-host responses after intestinal transplantation. Repertoires were generated with immunoSEQ multiplex PCR, while TCRdb's copy carries only in-frame clones and drops some. The sample lists roughly 53,000 clones, about 90% occurring once. The sample here was PBMCs, taken nearly 670 days after intestinal transplant. The receptors here all came from a human patient who received an intestinal transplant, so some T cells may come from the graft donor.

The V call is TRBV29-1, the J call TRBJ2-1, with D unresolved. Trimming took off 3 bases at V and 7 bases at J, with 7 bases between the two ends. There are 11 residues in the CDR3. Germline CDR1 SQVTM, CDR2 ANQGSEA. The CDR3 DNA is TGCAGCGTTGACAAAGCGAATGAGCAGTTCTTC. This codes for CSVDKANEQFF.

The chain has TRBV7-9 and TRBJ1-1; 7 bases are shared with TRBD1. This CDR3 spans 14 amino acids. CDR1 is SEHNR, CDR2 FQNEAQ, per germline (reference sequence). V was pared by 5 bases and J by 3 bases, with 6 bases of the junction left unmatched. The CDR3 region is CASSPGDRYTEAFF. For the CDR3, the DNA is TGTGCCAGCAGCCCGGGGGACAGATACACTGAAGCTTTCTTT.

The rearrangement joins TRBV29-1 to TRBJ1-1; TRBD1 aligns across 10 bases. J lost 6 bases, V lost 5 bases, and 12 bases had no gene match. The germline CDR1 and CDR2 sequences are SQVTM and ANQGSEA. The CDR3 consists of 15 residues. CDR3 coding DNA: TGCAGCGTTATGTATTGGACAGGGGGAGGGGCTGAAGCTTTCTTT. This sequence encodes CSVMYWTGGGAEAFF.

The chain links TRBV10-2 to TRBJ2-1; 14 positions agree with TRBD2. Germline assignment: CDR1 WSHSY and CDR2 SAAADI. This CDR3 contains 15 residues. J was trimmed by 6 bases and V by 6 bases; bases with no gene match: 4. The CDR3 loop is CASRETSGGVNEQFF. CDR3 in DNA: TGCGCCAGCAGGGAGACTAGCGGGGGGGTCAATGAGCAGTTCTTC.

Details on this clone: This sample also contains other DNA sequences that code for the same CDR3. This chain uses TRBV7-9 with TRBJ1-5, with 7 nucleotides matching TRBD1. Germline V lookup: CDR1 SEHNR, CDR2 FQNEAQ (reference sequence). The CDR3 loop spans 14 amino acids. The junction had 0 bases not matched to a gene; V was cut back by 2 bases and J by 2 bases. CDR3 in amino acids: CASSLTGGNQPQHF. The DNA for the CDR3 is TGTGCCAGCAGCTTAACAGGGGGCAATCAGCCCCAGCATTTT. Filled out from reference TRBV7-9 and TRBJ1-5, the complete variable domain reads DTGVSQNPRHKITKRGQNVTFRCDPISEHNRLYWYRQTLGQGPEFLTYFQNEAQLEKSRLLSDRFSAERPKGSFSTLEIQRTEQGDSAMYLCASSLTGGNQPQHFGDGTRLSIL.

CDR3 nucleotides: TGTGCCAGCAGCTTAGTTCTGGGGGGCGGCTACACCTTC. As protein: CASSLVLGGGYTF. This chain links TRBV7-2 with TRBJ1-2; possible D gene TRBD1, 6 bases. The germline V and J ends were trimmed by 1 base and 8 bases, with 11 bases remaining between them. The length of the CDR3 is 13 residues. Looked up from germline, CDR1 is SGHTA and CDR2 is FQGNSA.

This rearrangement joins TRBV6-5 to TRBJ2-5; D is unresolved. Germline V gene sequence: CDR1 MNHEY, CDR2 SVGAGI. V lost 3 bases and J 3 bases, leaving 11 bases between the germline ends. The CDR3 is 14 amino acids. The CDR3 is CASSYSLGKETQYF. CDR3 coding DNA: TGTGCCAGCAGTTATTCTCTAGGCAAAGAGACCCAGTACTTC.

As DNA, the CDR3 is TGCGCCAGCAGCCAAGAAGCGCAGACCACAGATACGCAGTATTTT. This translates into CASSQEAQTTDTQYF. The rearrangement links TRBV4-1 to TRBJ2-3, with D unclear. The CDR3 has 15 amino acids. With 0 bases removed from V and 2 bases from J, the gap between germline ends came to 9 bases. Germline V gene sequence: CDR1 MGHRA, CDR2 YSYEKL.

The V call is TRBV13, the J call TRBJ2-3; D gene ambiguous. V dropped 5 bases and J dropped 2 bases, with 5 bases sitting between them. In germline, CDR1 is PRHDT, CDR2 FYEKMQ (reference sequence). This CDR3 region has 12 residues. This CDR3 reads CASSLITDTQYF. As DNA, the CDR3 is TGTGCCAGCAGCCTAATCACAGATACGCAGTATTTT.

The chain couples TRBV7-9 to TRBJ1-3, with D unresolved. Between the trimmed V and J ends, which lost 5 bases and 8 bases, there was a span of 19 bases. Germline V gives CDR1 SEHNR, CDR2 FQNEAQ (reference sequence). The CDR3 contains 15 residues. In DNA, the CDR3 is TGTGCCAGCAGCCCAATTGCCGGGAAGCGGGACACCATATATTTT. Protein product: CASSPIAGKRDTIYF.